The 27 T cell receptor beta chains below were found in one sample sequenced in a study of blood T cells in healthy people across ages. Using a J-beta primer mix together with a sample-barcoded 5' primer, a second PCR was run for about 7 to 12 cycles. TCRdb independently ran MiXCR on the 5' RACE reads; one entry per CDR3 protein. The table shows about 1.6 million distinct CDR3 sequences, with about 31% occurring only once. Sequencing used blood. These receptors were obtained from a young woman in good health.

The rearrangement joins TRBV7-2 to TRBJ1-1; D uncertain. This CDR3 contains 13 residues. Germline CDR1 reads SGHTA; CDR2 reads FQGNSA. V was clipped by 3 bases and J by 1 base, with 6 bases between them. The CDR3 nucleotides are TGTGCCAGCAGCTTTCAGAAGAACACTGAAGCTTTCTTT. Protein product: CASSFQKNTEAFF.

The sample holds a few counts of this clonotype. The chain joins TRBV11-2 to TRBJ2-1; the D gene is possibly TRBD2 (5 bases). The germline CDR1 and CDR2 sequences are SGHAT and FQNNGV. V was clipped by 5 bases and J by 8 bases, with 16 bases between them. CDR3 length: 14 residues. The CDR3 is CASSPSSLRDEQFF. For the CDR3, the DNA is TGTGCCAGCAGCCCCTCTAGCCTTAGGGATGAGCAGTTCTTC. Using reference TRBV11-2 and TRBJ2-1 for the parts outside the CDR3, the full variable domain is EAGVAQSPRYKIIEKRQSVAFWCNPISGHATLYWYQQILGQGPKLLIQFQNNGVVDDSQLPKDRFSAERLKGVDSTLKIQPAKLEDSAVYLCASSPSSLRDEQFFGPGTRLTVL.

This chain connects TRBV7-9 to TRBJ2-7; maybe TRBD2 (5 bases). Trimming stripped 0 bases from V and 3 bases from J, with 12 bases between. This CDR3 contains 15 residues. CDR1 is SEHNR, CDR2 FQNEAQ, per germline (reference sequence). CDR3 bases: TGTGCCAGCAGCTTAGCTGAGGGCCAGAACTACGAGCAGTACTTC. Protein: CASSLAEGQNYEQYF.

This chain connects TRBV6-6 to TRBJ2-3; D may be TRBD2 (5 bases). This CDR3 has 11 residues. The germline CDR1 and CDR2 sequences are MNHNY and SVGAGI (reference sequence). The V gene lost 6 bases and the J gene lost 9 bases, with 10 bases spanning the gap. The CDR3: CASSSGMTQYF. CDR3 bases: TGTGCCAGCAGCTCCGGGATGACGCAGTATTTT.

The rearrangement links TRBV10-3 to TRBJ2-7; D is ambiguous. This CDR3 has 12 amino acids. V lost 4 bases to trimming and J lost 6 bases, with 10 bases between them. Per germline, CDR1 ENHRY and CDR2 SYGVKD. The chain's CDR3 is CAISVFVGEQYF. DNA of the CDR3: TGTGCCATCAGTGTGTTTGTGGGCGAGCAGTACTTC.

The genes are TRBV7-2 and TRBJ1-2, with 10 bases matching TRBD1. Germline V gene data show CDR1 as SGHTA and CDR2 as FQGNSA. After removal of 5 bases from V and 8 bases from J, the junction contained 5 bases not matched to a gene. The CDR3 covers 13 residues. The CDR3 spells CASSHGTGVGYTF. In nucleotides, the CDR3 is TGTGCCAGCAGCCACGGGACAGGGGTCGGCTACACCTTC.

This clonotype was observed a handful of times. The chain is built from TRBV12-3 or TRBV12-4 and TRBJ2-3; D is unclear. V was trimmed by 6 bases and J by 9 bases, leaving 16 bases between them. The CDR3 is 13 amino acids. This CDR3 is CASRPSPLGTQYF. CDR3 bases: TGTGCCAGCAGGCCCTCTCCCCTGGGGACGCAGTATTTT.

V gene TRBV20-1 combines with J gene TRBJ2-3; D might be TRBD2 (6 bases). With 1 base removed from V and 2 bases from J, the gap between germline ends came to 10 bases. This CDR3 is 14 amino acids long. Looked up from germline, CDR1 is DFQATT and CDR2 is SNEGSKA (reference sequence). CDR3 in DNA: TGCAGTGCTAGAGCCCTAGCGACCACAGATACGCAGTATTTT. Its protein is CSARALATTDTQYF.

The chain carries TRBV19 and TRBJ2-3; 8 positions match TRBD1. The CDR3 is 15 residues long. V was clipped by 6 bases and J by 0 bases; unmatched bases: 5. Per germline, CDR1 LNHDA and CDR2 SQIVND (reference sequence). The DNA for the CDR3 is TGTGCCAGTAGCACTCGACAGGGGAGCACAGATACGCAGTATTTT. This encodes CASSTRQGSTDTQYF.

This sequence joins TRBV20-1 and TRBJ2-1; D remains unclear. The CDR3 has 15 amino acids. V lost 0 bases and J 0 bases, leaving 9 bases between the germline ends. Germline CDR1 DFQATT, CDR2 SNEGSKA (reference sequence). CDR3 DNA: TGCAGTGCTAGAGATCAAGAGTACTCCTACAATGAGCAGTTCTTC. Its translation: CSARDQEYSYNEQFF.

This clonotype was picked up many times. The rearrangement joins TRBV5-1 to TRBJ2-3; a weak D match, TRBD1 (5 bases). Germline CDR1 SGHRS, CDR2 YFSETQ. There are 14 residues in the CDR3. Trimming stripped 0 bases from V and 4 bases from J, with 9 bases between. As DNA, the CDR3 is TGCGCCAGCAGCTTGGGGGGCCCCGCAGATACGCAGTATTTT. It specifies CASSLGGPADTQYF.

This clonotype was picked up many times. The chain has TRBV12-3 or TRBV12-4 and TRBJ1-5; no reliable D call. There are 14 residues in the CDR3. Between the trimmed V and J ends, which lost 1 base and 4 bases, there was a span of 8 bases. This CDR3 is CASSLEGANQPQHF. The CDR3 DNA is TGTGCCAGCAGTTTAGAAGGAGCTAATCAGCCCCAGCATTTT.

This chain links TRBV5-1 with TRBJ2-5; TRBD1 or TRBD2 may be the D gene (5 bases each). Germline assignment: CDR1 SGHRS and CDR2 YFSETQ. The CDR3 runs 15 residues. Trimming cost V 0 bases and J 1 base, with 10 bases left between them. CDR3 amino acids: CASSLVVGTQETQYF. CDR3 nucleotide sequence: TGCGCCAGCAGCTTGGTCGTGGGGACCCAAGAGACCCAGTACTTC.

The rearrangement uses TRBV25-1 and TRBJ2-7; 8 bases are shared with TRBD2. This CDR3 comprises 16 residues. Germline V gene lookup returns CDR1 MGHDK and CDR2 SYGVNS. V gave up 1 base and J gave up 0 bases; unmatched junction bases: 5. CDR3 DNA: TGTGCCAGCAGTGAATCGGGGGGGCACAGCTCCTACGAGCAGTACTTC. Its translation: CASSESGGHSSYEQYF.

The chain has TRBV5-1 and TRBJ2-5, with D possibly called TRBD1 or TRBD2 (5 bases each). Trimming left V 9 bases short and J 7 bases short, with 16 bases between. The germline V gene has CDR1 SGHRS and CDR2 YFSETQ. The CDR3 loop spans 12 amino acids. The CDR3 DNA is TGCGCCACAGGGAACGGGATAGGGACCCAGTACTTC. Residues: CATGNGIGTQYF. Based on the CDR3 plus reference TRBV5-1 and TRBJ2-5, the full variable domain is KAGVTQTPRYLIKTRGQQVTLSCSPISGHRSVSWYQQTPGQGLQFLFEYFSETQRNKGNFPGRFSGRQFSNSRSEMNVSTLELGDSALYLCATGNGIGTQYFGPGTRLLVL.

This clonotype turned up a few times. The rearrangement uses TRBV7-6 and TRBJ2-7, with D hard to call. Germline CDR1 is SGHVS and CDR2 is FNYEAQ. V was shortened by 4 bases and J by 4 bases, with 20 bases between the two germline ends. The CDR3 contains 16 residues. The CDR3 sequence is CASSSRSESPLYEQYF. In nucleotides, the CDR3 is TGTGCCAGCAGCTCCCGATCAGAGAGTCCCCTTTACGAGCAGTACTTC.

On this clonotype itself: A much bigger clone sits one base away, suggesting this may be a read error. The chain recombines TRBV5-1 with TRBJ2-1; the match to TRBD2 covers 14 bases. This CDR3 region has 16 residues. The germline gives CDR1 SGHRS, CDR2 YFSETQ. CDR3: CASSSGLAGGHNKQFF. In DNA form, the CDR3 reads TGCGCCAGCAGCTCCGGACTAGCGGGGGGTCACAATAAGCAGTTCTTC.

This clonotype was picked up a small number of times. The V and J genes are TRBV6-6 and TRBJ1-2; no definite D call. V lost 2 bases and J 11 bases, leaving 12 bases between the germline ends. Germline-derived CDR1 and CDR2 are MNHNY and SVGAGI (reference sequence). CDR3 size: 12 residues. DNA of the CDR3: TGTGCCAGCAGTTACGACGGCGGGGAATACACCTTC. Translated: CASSYDGGEYTF.

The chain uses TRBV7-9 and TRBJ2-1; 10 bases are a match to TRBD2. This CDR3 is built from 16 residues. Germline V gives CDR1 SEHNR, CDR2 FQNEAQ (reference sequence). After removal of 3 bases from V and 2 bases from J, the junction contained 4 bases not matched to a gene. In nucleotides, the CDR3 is TGTGCCAGCAGCTTTAGCGGGAGGTCCGCCTACAATGAGCAGTTCTTC. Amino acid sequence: CASSFSGRSAYNEQFF.

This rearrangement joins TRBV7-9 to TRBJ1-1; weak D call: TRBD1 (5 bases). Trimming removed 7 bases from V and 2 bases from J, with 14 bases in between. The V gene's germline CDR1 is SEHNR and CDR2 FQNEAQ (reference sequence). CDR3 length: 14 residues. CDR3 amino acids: CASTLGWGNTEAFF. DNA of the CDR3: TGTGCCAGCACCCTAGGGTGGGGCAACACTGAAGCTTTCTTT.

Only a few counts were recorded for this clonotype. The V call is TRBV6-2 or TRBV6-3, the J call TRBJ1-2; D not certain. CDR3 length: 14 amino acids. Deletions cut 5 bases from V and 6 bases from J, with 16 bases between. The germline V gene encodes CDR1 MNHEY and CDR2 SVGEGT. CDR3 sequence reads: CASSRCREGNGYTF. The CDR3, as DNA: TGTGCCAGCAGTCGTTGCCGGGAAGGGAATGGCTACACCTTC.

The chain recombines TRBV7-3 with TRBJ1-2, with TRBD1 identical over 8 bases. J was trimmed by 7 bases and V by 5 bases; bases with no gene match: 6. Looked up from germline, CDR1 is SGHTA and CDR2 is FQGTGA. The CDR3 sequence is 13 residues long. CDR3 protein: CASSLDRGCGYTF. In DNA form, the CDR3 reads TGTGCCAGCAGCCTCGACAGGGGCTGTGGCTACACCTTC.

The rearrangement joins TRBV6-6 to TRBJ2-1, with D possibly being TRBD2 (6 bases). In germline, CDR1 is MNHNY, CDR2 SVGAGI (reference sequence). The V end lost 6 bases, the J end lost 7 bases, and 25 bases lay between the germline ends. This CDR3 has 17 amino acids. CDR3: CASSPVRTAPAGNEQFF. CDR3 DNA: TGTGCCAGCAGCCCGGTCCGGACCGCTCCCGCGGGGAATGAGCAGTTCTTC.

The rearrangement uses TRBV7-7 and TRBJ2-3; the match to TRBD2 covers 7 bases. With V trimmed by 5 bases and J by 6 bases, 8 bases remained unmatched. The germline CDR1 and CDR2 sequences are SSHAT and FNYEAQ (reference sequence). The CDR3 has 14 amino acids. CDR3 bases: TGTGCCAGCAGCAGCGGGAACCCAGGGGATACGCAGTATTTT. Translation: CASSSGNPGDTQYF.

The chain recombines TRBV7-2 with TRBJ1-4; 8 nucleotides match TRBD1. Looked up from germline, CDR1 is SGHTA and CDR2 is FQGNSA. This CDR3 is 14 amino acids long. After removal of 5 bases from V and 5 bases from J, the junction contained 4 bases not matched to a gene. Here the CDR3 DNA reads TGTGCCAGCAGCCAGGGGGCGCTCAATGAAAAACTGTTTTTT. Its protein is CASSQGALNEKLFF.

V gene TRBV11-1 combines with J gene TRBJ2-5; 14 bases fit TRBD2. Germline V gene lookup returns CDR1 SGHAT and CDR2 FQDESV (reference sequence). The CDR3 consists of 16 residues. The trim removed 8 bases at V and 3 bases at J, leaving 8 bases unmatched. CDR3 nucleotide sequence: TGTGCCAGCGGTTCCGGGACTAGCGGGGGTAAAGAGACCCAGTACTTC. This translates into CASGSGTSGGKETQYF.

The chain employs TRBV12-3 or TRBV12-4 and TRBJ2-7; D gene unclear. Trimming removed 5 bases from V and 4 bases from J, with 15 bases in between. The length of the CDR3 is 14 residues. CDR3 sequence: CASSPTRKEYEQYF. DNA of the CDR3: TGTGCCAGCAGTCCCACCAGGAAAGAGTACGAGCAGTACTTC.